These T cell receptor beta chains were read from a single sample in a study of T cell changes during pregnancy in multiple sclerosis. Produced via immunoSEQ multiplex PCR; TCRdb's table is partial and in-frame only. The repertoire includes roughly 70,000 clones, around 92% of them detected once, and roughly 2.8% sits in the top ten. The source material was peripheral blood, sampled in the third trimester of pregnancy. These receptor sequences come from a female donor in good health, enrolled as a control in a pregnancy study. The CDR3 runs from the conserved cysteine through the conserved F or W.

j_gene | v_gene | CDR3aa
TRBJ1-1 | TRBV9 | CASSLSGGRNTEAFF
TRBJ1-6 | TRBV21-1 | CASSRSDNYNSPLHF
TRBJ2-3 | TRBV6-5 | CASRASGADTQYF
TRBJ2-5 | TRBV10-3 | CATLAATGETQYF
TRBJ2-7 | TRBV13 | CASSLGGPSSYEQYF
TRBJ2-7 | TRBV19 | CASSVETSGGPSYEQYF
TRBJ2-7 | TRBV19 | CASSRGLGAEQYF
NA | TRBV4-2 | CASSQDRGASHEQYF
TRBJ1-5 | TRBV14 | CANDGQGTNQPQHF
TRBJ2-2 | TRBV7-3 | CASSRTTTDAYTGELFF
TRBJ1-1 | TRBV11-2 | CASSKDRVGTEAFF
TRBJ1-1 | TRBV10-3 | CAAGPEPTEAFF
TRBJ2-4 | TRBV28 | CASSLIQNIQYF
TRBJ1-3 | TRBV28 | CASSLLRGSGNTIYF
TRBJ2-1 | TRBV7-2 | CASSLVRDRANEQFF
TRBJ2-3 | TRBV18 | CASSPYGGASDTQYF
TRBJ2-3 | TRBV11-1 | CASRRLATDTQYF
TRBJ1-2 | TRBV27 | CASRFQGQGYTF
TRBJ2-3 | TRBV5-1 | CASSLGLAGNTDTQYF
TRBJ1-6 | TRBV28 | CASDPAGAYNSPLHF
TRBJ1-1 | TRBV7-2 | CASSLAGVTEAFF
TRBJ2-7 | TRBV28 | CASRGQGGSYEQYF